This entry is about one T cell receptor beta chain. These data belong to a study of control samples from healthy donors and cancer patients. Profiled with immunoSEQ multiplex PCR; TCRdb holds only in-frame clones, not every one. This sample has roughly 190,000 clones; 91% occur once, and the top ten carry roughly 1.6%. This clonotype originated in a woman in her twenties or thirties in good health. The sequenced sample was blood.

DNA for the CDR3: TGTGCCAGGGAACAGGGAAGGGACACTGAAGCTTTCTTT. Its translation: CAREQGRDTEAFF. V usage is TRBV27 and J usage is TRBJ1-1; a weak D match, TRBD1 (6 bases). Trimming left V 9 bases short and J 3 bases short, with 14 bases between. CDR1 MNHEY and CDR2 SMNVEV come from the germline V gene (reference sequence). The CDR3 covers 13 residues.